These 13 T cell receptor beta chains were all obtained from the same sample, sequenced in a study of T cells in Graves' hyperthyroidism and ophthalmopathy. Regions amplified from RNA transcripts were the TCR beta CDR3 regions. HTBI primers drove first-round RT-PCR of the TCR CDR3. TCRdb reprocessed the multiplex PCR reads via MiXCR and lists one record per CDR3 protein. The sample holds around 720,000 distinct CDR3 sequences; 35% are singletons and the top ten take 30% to 40%. The specimen was blood. The source is a woman in her thirties or forties with Graves' hyperthyroidism.

This chain joins TRBV7-3 and TRBJ1-6; perhaps TRBD1 as D (6 bases). Trimming shortened V by 2 bases and J by 9 bases, and 14 bases separated the two germline ends. CDR1 is SGHTA, CDR2 FQGTGA, per germline. There are 15 residues in the CDR3. The CDR3: CASSLSPGAVSPLHF. CDR3 in DNA: TGTGCCAGCAGCTTATCTCCGGGGGCGGTTTCACCCCTCCACTTT.

The V and J genes are TRBV12-3 or TRBV12-4 and TRBJ1-5; D not resolved. This CDR3 spans 14 amino acids. V was cut by 4 bases and J by 7 bases, with 14 bases left in between. CDR3 DNA: TGTGCCAGCAGTTGGGCCGGGTTGGAACAGCCCCAGCATTTT. It yields the protein CASSWAGLEQPQHF.

This clonotype has at least ten counts. This sequence joins TRBV10-3 and TRBJ1-6; 7 bases fit TRBD1. Germline loops: CDR1 ENHRY, CDR2 SYGVKD. The J segment lost 6 bases and the V segment lost 11 bases, leaving 13 bases of the junction unmatched. The CDR3 extends over 15 amino acids. As DNA, the CDR3 is TGTGCCTCCACTCCCGGGGACAGAACTAATTCACCCCTCCACTTT. Translation gives CASTPGDRTNSPLHF.

The chain carries TRBV4-3 and TRBJ1-2, with D possibly matching TRBD1 (6 bases). The CDR3 loop spans 16 amino acids. Trimming took off 0 bases at V and 13 bases at J, with 24 bases between the two ends. CDR1 LGHNA and CDR2 YSLEER come from the germline V gene. The CDR3 is CASSQDLDRGADLGTF. In DNA form, the CDR3 reads TGCGCCAGCAGCCAAGATTTAGATCGGGGGGCGGACCTTGGCACCTTC.

At least ten counts were recorded for this clonotype. The chain employs TRBV10-3 and TRBJ2-5; tentative D call: TRBD1 (5 bases). Germline V gives CDR1 ENHRY, CDR2 SYGVKD. V dropped 4 bases and J dropped 4 bases, with 13 bases sitting between them. This CDR3 has 14 residues. The CDR3 spells CAISGSGQGETQYF. The CDR3 region has the DNA TGTGCCATCAGTGGTTCGGGTCAGGGAGAGACCCAGTACTTC.

Points on this clonotype: This may be a read error: a much more frequent sequence differs by one nucleotide. The chain combines TRBV15 with TRBJ1-5; D perhaps matches TRBD1 (5 bases). This CDR3 has 16 residues. V was cut by 2 bases and J by 4 bases, with 15 bases left in between. Germline values: CDR1 LNHNV, CDR2 YYDKDF (reference sequence). CDR3 nucleotides: TGTGCCACCAGCAGATTTTCTCGGTGGGGGAATCAGCCCCAGCATTTT. It encodes CATSRFSRWGNQPQHF.

This chain connects TRBV12-3 or TRBV12-4 to TRBJ1-2, with D tentatively TRBD1 (6 bases). This CDR3 spans 13 amino acids. With 5 bases removed from V and 6 bases from J, the gap between germline ends came to 13 bases. CDR3 protein: CASSIWTEHGYTF. CDR3 DNA: TGTGCCAGCAGTATCTGGACAGAACATGGCTACACCTTC.

The V call is TRBV12-3 or TRBV12-4, the J call TRBJ2-7, with 7 bases that match TRBD1. The ends lost 3 bases at V and 2 bases at J; junction bases unmatched: 7. This CDR3 is 15 amino acids long. For the CDR3, the DNA is TGTGCCAGCAGTTTGAGGGGGCTAGCAGCCTACGAGCAGTACTTC. The encoded protein is CASSLRGLAAYEQYF.

The table lists this clonotype with a few counts. The chain carries TRBV6-2 or TRBV6-3 and TRBJ1-1; D is perhaps TRBD1 (5 bases). This CDR3 contains 14 residues. V was cut by 5 bases and J by 2 bases, with 12 bases left in between. Germline CDR1 reads MNHEY; CDR2 reads SVGEGT. The CDR3, as DNA: TGTGCCAGCAGTACAGGACGGGTAAACACTGAAGCTTTCTTT. This gives the protein CASSTGRVNTEAFF.

In this sample, this clonotype turned up many times. The V call is TRBV7-2, the J call TRBJ2-6; 9 bases are a match to TRBD2. The germline gives CDR1 SGHTA, CDR2 FQGNSA. The CDR3 extends over 19 amino acids. The junction had 9 bases not matched to a gene; V was cut back by 3 bases and J by 0 bases. The CDR3 DNA reads as TGTGCCAGCAGCTTCCGCGGGAGGGAATCGCTCTCTGGGGCCAACGTCCTGACTTTC. Protein product: CASSFRGRESLSGANVLTF.

This chain uses TRBV2 with TRBJ1-5; 9 bases map to TRBD1. The CDR3 loop spans 18 amino acids. After removal of 2 bases from V and 11 bases from J, the junction contained 19 bases not matched to a gene. Per germline, CDR1 SNHLY and CDR2 FYNNEI. The CDR3 sequence is CASSEKPGQGYLGGAQHF. CDR3 nucleotides: TGTGCCAGCAGTGAAAAGCCGGGACAGGGTTATTTAGGGGGTGCCCAGCATTTT.

The table lists this clonotype with a few counts. The chain joins TRBV9 to TRBJ1-5; 7 nucleotides line up with TRBD1. Unmatched junction bases numbered 13, after V lost 4 bases and J lost 6 bases. Per germline, CDR1 SGDLS and CDR2 YYNGEE. The CDR3 runs to 16 residues. The CDR3 protein is CASSSGGAWVGQPQHF. The DNA for the CDR3 is TGTGCCAGCAGCTCAGGGGGAGCCTGGGTAGGTCAGCCCCAGCATTTT.

Comment on this clonotype: Just one base apart from a much larger clone, this may be a read error. The genes are TRBV29-1 and TRBJ2-5, with D uncertain. The CDR3 loop spans 15 amino acids. With 6 bases removed from V and 0 bases from J, the gap between germline ends came to 17 bases. Looked up from germline, CDR1 is SQVTM and CDR2 is ANQGSEA. The CDR3 is CSVEIAGRYQETQYF. CDR3 DNA sequence: TGCAGCGTCGAAATAGCCGGCAGGTACCAAGAGACCCAGTACTTC.